The 2 T cell receptor beta chains presented below share a single source sample, sequenced in a study of T cells in Graves' hyperthyroidism and ophthalmopathy. The source material, RNA transcripts, was used to amplify TCR beta CDR3 regions. During a first-round RT-PCR of the TCR CDR3, the HTBI primer set was used. One entry per CDR3 protein results from TCRdb running MiXCR on the multiplex PCR reads. The repertoire holds 550,000 to 800,000 distinct CDR3 sequences, around 15% seen once, with under 8.5% in the top ten. The sample was blood. These receptor sequences come from a man between 18 and 35 years old with Graves' hyperthyroidism.

In the case of this clonotype: A much larger clone lies one base from this, so it may be a read error. The chain employs TRBV2 and TRBJ2-1; 11 nucleotides line up with TRBD2. Germline V lookup: CDR1 SNHLY, CDR2 FYNNEI. This CDR3 has 15 residues. The CDR3 DNA reads as TGTGTCAGCAGTTCCGGGACTAGCGGTCACAATGAGCAGTTCTTC. This codes for CVSSSGTSGHNEQFF. Full variable domain (rest looked up from reference TRBV2 and TRBJ2-1): EPEVTQTPSHQVTQMGQEVILRCVPISNHLYFYWYRQILGQKVEFLVSFYNNEISEKSEIFDDQFSVERPDGSNFTLKIRSTKLEDSAMYFCVSSSGTSGHNEQFFGPGTRLTVL.

This sequence joins TRBV28 and TRBJ2-7, with TRBD1 matching over 10 bases. The CDR3 runs to 14 residues. V lost 6 bases, J lost 5 bases, and 7 bases stayed unmatched. Germline CDR1 reads MDHEN; CDR2 reads SYDVKM. The CDR3 coding sequence is TGTGCCAGCAGGGGGACAGGGGAGGAGAACGAGCAGTACTTC. Translation: CASRGTGEENEQYF.